This T cell receptor (beta chain) was identified during a study of response to subunit inactivated influenza vaccine. TCRdb used MiXCR to reprocess the RT-PCR reads, holding one entry per CDR3 protein. The table includes hundreds of thousands of distinct CDR3 sequences, roughly 25% detected once. The germline V gene encodes CDR1 SGHRS and CDR2 YFSETQ. CDR3 length equals 16 residues. V was shortened by 2 bases and J by 1 base, with 15 bases between the two germline ends. Regarding the study as a whole: The authors proposed limited new T cell recruitment per seasonal influenza vaccination.

Concerning this clonotype: Antigen: not known.

Material: CD4+ T cells sorted from PBMCs, obtained more than 4 days after vaccination. The chain employs TRBV5-1 and TRBJ2-5, with TRBD2 as a possible D gene (5 bases). The clonotype was recovered from a man aged 50 to 60 who received an inactivated influenza vaccine. This CDR3 reads CASSFSLRGPQETQYF. In DNA form, the CDR3 reads TGCGCCAGCAGCTTCTCTCTACGCGGGCCCCAAGAGACCCAGTACTTC.